The 21 T cell receptor beta chains below were found in one sample sequenced in a study of CD4 T cells in relation to SARS-CoV-2 and coronaviruses. Profiling relied on immunoSEQ multiplex PCR, and the TCRdb table lists in-frame clones only, not all of them. The sample shows approximately 14,000 clones, about 73% of them seen only once. For these TCRs, the target antigens are not known. Unexposed donor CD4+ T cells date from about 2011-2018, before the COVID-19 pandemic. CD4+ T cells were isolated from the cells after about nine days of culture. Sample: CD4+ T cells from PBMCs, cultured in vitro. The receptors here all came from a human donor in good health.

The DNA of the CDR3 is TGTGCCAGCAGCCCCGTTGGGTCAGAGACCCAGTACTTC. Its protein product is CASSPVGSETQYF. The V and J genes are TRBV5-6 and TRBJ2-5; D remains unclear. Trimming left V 4 bases short and J 4 bases short, with 11 bases between. The CDR3 runs 13 residues. The germline V gene has CDR1 SGHDT and CDR2 YYEEEE. Supplemented by reference TRBV5-6 and TRBJ2-5, the full variable domain reads DAGVTQSPTHLIKTRGQQVTLRCSPKSGHDTVSWYQQALGQGPQFIFQYYEEEERQRGNFPDRFSGHQFPNYSSELNVNALLLGDSALYLCASSPVGSETQYFGPGTRLLVL.

The CDR3 DNA follows: TGTGCCAGCAGCCCCCTGGACAGGGAAGATAAGACCCAGTACTTC. It encodes CASSPLDREDKTQYF. V and J are TRBV5-6 and TRBJ2-5; 8 bases are a match to TRBD1. J lost 6 bases, V lost 4 bases, and 11 bases had no gene match. Germline V gives CDR1 SGHDT, CDR2 YYEEEE. The CDR3 spans 15 residues.

The chain couples TRBV2 to TRBJ2-5; D gene uncertain. V lost 6 bases and J lost 4, with 6 bases in between. Germline V CDR1 and CDR2: SNHLY, FYNNEI. This CDR3 is built from 11 residues. CDR3 nucleotides: TGTGCCAGCAGGGCAGGAGAGACCCAGTACTTC. Its protein is CASRAGETQYF. Complete variable domain (other parts from reference TRBV2 and TRBJ2-5): EPEVTQTPSHQVTQMGQEVILRCVPISNHLYFYWYRQILGQKVEFLVSFYNNEISEKSEIFDDQFSVERPDGSNFTLKIRSTKLEDSAMYFCASRAGETQYFGPGTRLLVL.

The chain combines TRBV6-5 with TRBJ2-3; D ambiguous. CDR1 is MNHEY, CDR2 SVGAGI, per germline. Deletions cut 0 bases from V and 0 bases from J, with 7 bases between. The length of the CDR3 is 15 residues. CDR3 in amino acids: CASSYSRKSTDTQYF. CDR3 nucleotides: TGTGCCAGCAGTTACTCACGAAAGAGCACAGATACGCAGTATTTT.

The V gene is TRBV24-1, the J gene TRBJ2-3; D may match TRBD1 or TRBD2 (5 bases each). CDR3 size: 15 residues. Trimming cost V 0 bases and J 9 bases, with 15 bases left between them. Germline V gene lookup returns CDR1 KGHDR and CDR2 SFDVKD. This chain's CDR3 is CATSDLSPGRGTQYF. As DNA, the CDR3 is TGTGCCACCAGTGATTTGAGTCCGGGGCGCGGCACGCAGTATTTT.

A few counts support this clone. The J gene is TRBJ1-2, the V gene TRBV5-4, with D possibly being TRBD1 (5 bases). CDR1 is SGHNT and CDR2 is YYREEE in the germline V gene (reference sequence). CDR3 length equals 15 residues. The germline V and J ends were trimmed by 5 bases and 4 bases, with 18 bases remaining between them. This CDR3 reads CASSTSRGSSYGYTF. As DNA, the CDR3 is TGTGCCAGCAGTACCTCAAGGGGAAGTAGCTATGGCTACACCTTC.

This clone was seen a handful of times. The gene calls are TRBV2 and TRBJ1-6; no definite D call. Trimming stripped 6 bases from V and 9 bases from J, with 15 bases between. CDR1 is SNHLY, CDR2 FYNNEI, per germline. This CDR3 is built from 14 residues. CDR3 sequence (DNA): TGTGCCAGCAGGGGTTATCTAGACTCTTCACCCCTCCACTTT. Residues: CASRGYLDSSPLHF.

The chain links TRBV19 to TRBJ1-1; 9 bases line up with TRBD1. Germline CDR1 is LNHDA and CDR2 is SQIVND (reference sequence). The CDR3 is 14 amino acids. V dropped 5 bases and J dropped 8; count of bases not matched to a gene: 9. The CDR3 region has the DNA TGTGCCAGTAGTGTCTCGAGGGGACAGGGAGAAGCTTTCTTT. It specifies CASSVSRGQGEAFF. Full variable domain (remainder filled in from reference TRBV19 and TRBJ1-1): DGGITQSPKYLFRKEGQNVTLSCEQNLNHDAMYWYRQDPGQGLRLIYYSQIVNDFQKGDIAEGYSVSREKKESFPLTVTSAQKNPTAFYLCASSVSRGQGEAFFGQGTRLTVV.

The gene calls are TRBV11-2 and TRBJ2-1; TRBD2 is a possible D gene (5 bases). The CDR3 contains 16 residues. Per the germline V gene, CDR1 is SGHAT and CDR2 is FQNNGV. Trimming left V 5 bases short and J 5 bases short, with 19 bases between. As DNA, the CDR3 is TGTGCCAGCAGCCCAAGGCTCCGACTACGACACAATGAGCAGTTCTTC. Translating gives CASSPRLRLRHNEQFF.

The J gene is TRBJ1-2, the V gene TRBV27; D remains ambiguous. This CDR3 is 13 amino acids long. Germline CDR1 reads MNHEY; CDR2 reads SMNVEV (reference sequence). Trimming left V 2 bases short and J 6 bases short, with 10 bases between. CDR3 region: CASSLKGFDGYTF. In DNA form, the CDR3 reads TGTGCCAGCAGTTTAAAAGGTTTCGATGGCTACACCTTC.

The DNA for the CDR3 is TGTGCCAGCAGTGGGCAGACAGGGCGCCCCTCTGGAAACACCATATATTTT. This codes for CASSGQTGRPSGNTIYF. The V and J genes are TRBV6-1 and TRBJ1-3, with 7 bases that match TRBD1. The CDR3 extends over 17 amino acids. V trimming: 4 bases; J trimming: 0 bases; junction bases outside the gene matches: 9. CDR1 and CDR2 from the germline V gene are MNHNS and SASEGT.

The chain has TRBV27 and TRBJ1-2; perhaps TRBD1 as D (5 bases). The germline gives CDR1 MNHEY, CDR2 SMNVEV (reference sequence). The CDR3 is 13 residues long. Trimming took 0 bases from V and 8 from J, leaving 10 bases between them. CDR3 in DNA: TGTGCCAGCAGTTTATCCCGGGGGAACGGCTACACCTTC. As protein: CASSLSRGNGYTF.

The chain couples TRBV10-2 to TRBJ1-2; no definite D call. V lost 3 bases and J lost 5, with 10 bases in between. This CDR3 is built from 13 residues. Germline CDR1 is WSHSY and CDR2 is SAAADI. The CDR3 spells CASSDRTSYGYTF. The DNA for the CDR3 is TGCGCCAGCAGTGACAGGACTAGTTATGGCTACACCTTC.

V and J are TRBV3-1 (or the pseudogene TRBV3-2) and TRBJ1-3; TRBD1 might be the D (5 bases). Germline V gene sequence: CDR1 LGHDT, CDR2 YNNKEL (reference sequence). The CDR3 runs to 16 residues. Trimming left V 1 base short and J 0 bases short, with 10 bases between. CDR3 nucleotides: TGTGCCAGCAGCCAAGTGGGGGGAGCCTCTGGAAACACCATATATTTT. Protein product: CASSQVGGASGNTIYF.

CDR3 DNA: TGTGCCAGCAGTGAATGGGGGGGAGACTCGAACACCGGGGAGCTGTTTTTT. Its translation is CASSEWGGDSNTGELFF. The chain carries TRBV25-1 and TRBJ2-2, with 7 bases fitting TRBD2. V shed 1 base, J shed 0 bases, and the junction held 5 bases outside the gene matches. CDR1 and CDR2 from the germline V gene are MGHDK and SYGVNS. The CDR3 has 17 amino acids.

The chain couples TRBV28 to TRBJ1-5, with unresolved D. The CDR3 totals 17 residues. Germline CDR1 MDHEN, CDR2 SYDVKM. V was pared by 5 bases and J by 0 bases, with 17 bases between. For the CDR3, the DNA is TGTGCCAGCAGTCCGCCGGCGGCAGGTTATAGCAATCAGCCCCAGCATTTT. This sequence encodes CASSPPAAGYSNQPQHF. The variable domain in full, with the rest retrieved from reference TRBV28 and TRBJ1-5, is DVKVTQSSRYLVKRTGEKVFLECVQDMDHENMFWYRQDPGLGLRLIYFSYDVKMKEKGDIPEGYSVSREKKERFSLILESASTNQTSMYLCASSPPAAGYSNQPQHFGDGTRLSIL.

The chain joins TRBV11-2 to TRBJ2-5; TRBD2 matches at 10 bases. The CDR3 totals 17 residues. The germline V gene has CDR1 SGHAT and CDR2 FQNNGV. V was clipped by 5 bases and J by 2 bases; unmatched bases: 11. CDR3 residues: CASSPWGSGGMQETQYF. The CDR3 DNA sequence: TGTGCCAGCAGCCCATGGGGTAGCGGGGGGATGCAAGAGACCCAGTACTTC.

V usage is TRBV10-3 and J usage is TRBJ2-3; 11 positions agree with TRBD2. The CDR3 contains 18 residues. V lost 5 bases to trimming and J lost 2 bases; unmatched junction nucleotides: 12. Germline CDR1 and CDR2: ENHRY and SYGVKD. CDR3 amino acids: CAISYPGTSGLNTDTQYF. As DNA, the CDR3 is TGTGCCATCAGTTACCCCGGGACTAGCGGTCTTAACACAGATACGCAGTATTTT.

The chain carries TRBV30 and TRBJ1-1, with 8 bases lining up with TRBD1. There are 15 residues in the CDR3. The V segment lost 2 bases and the J segment 3 bases; nucleotides outside the gene matches: 8. Looked up from germline, CDR1 is GTSNPN and CDR2 is SVGIG (reference sequence). The CDR3 protein is CAWSLLTGGDTEAFF. The CDR3 region has the DNA TGTGCCTGGAGTCTTCTTACAGGGGGGGACACTGAAGCTTTCTTT.

The V call is TRBV6-2 or TRBV6-3, the J call TRBJ2-7, with 7 bases fitting TRBD1. The CDR3 sequence is 13 residues long. The germline V gene has CDR1 MNHEY and CDR2 SVGEGT. V was clipped by 2 bases and J by 3 bases; unmatched bases: 1. DNA of the CDR3: TGTGCCAGCAGTTACGGGGACAGCTACGAGCAGTACTTC. Translated: CASSYGDSYEQYF.

This chain links TRBV30 with TRBJ1-4; no firm D call. The CDR3 is made up of 15 amino acids. The germline V gene encodes CDR1 GTSNPN and CDR2 SVGIG (reference sequence). Deletions cut 0 bases from V and 0 bases from J, with 8 bases between. The CDR3 loop is CAWSVFGTTNEKLFF. The DNA for the CDR3 is TGTGCCTGGAGTGTATTTGGGACAACTAATGAAAAACTGTTTTTT.